These 21 T cell receptor beta chains were all obtained from the same sample, sequenced in a study of T-cell memory formation after mild COVID-19. TCRdb ran MiXCR on the 5' RACE reads and lists one entry per CDR3 protein. The sample has 550,000 to 600,000 distinct CDR3 sequences; approximately 15% are singletons. Sequenced material: PBMCs or a T cell subset sorted from them (not recorded which). These receptors were collected from an adult woman who had mild COVID-19 (a few samples of this study predate the infection). Cell type and time point are not known.

In its sample, this clonotype was seen a few times. The gene calls are TRBV3-1 and TRBJ1-2; D is uncertain. The germline V gene has CDR1 LGHDT and CDR2 YNNKEL (reference sequence). Trimming left V 1 base short and J 5 bases short, with 8 bases between. The CDR3 sequence is 13 residues long. The CDR3 sequence: CASSQVKGYGYTF. DNA for the CDR3: TGTGCCAGCAGCCAAGTTAAGGGTTATGGCTACACCTTC.

The gene calls are TRBV4-2 and TRBJ2-1, with 7 bases identical to TRBD1. Germline CDR1 reads LGHNA; CDR2 reads YNFKEQ. The CDR3 totals 18 residues. The J segment lost 2 bases and the V segment lost 1 base, leaving 11 bases of the junction unmatched. The chain's CDR3 is CASSQGAGQGGAYNEQFF. The CDR3 DNA reads TGTGCCAGCAGCCAAGGCGCAGGCCAAGGGGGCGCCTACAATGAGCAGTTCTTC.

The chain is built from TRBV24-1 and TRBJ2-3; weak D call: TRBD1 (6 bases). The ends were cut back, 0 bases at V and 4 bases at J, with 7 bases in the middle. Germline loops: CDR1 KGHDR, CDR2 SFDVKD. This CDR3 comprises 14 residues. The CDR3 nucleotides read TGTGCCACCAGTGATTTGTACAGGGCAGATACGCAGTATTTT. It yields the protein CATSDLYRADTQYF.

The genes are TRBV20-1 and TRBJ1-1; 8 bases line up with TRBD1. CDR1 is DFQATT, CDR2 SNEGSKA, per germline (reference sequence). This CDR3 spans 14 amino acids. Unmatched junction bases numbered 9, after V lost 6 bases and J lost 3 bases. This CDR3 reads CSARGQEKYTEAFF. CDR3 bases: TGCAGTGCAAGGGGACAGGAAAAATACACTGAAGCTTTCTTT.

The chain joins TRBV24-1 to TRBJ2-7; 12 nucleotides match TRBD1. V gave up 3 bases and J gave up 7 bases; unmatched junction bases: 9. Germline V lookup: CDR1 KGHDR, CDR2 SFDVKD. This CDR3 region has 16 residues. The chain's CDR3 is CATSDGPGQGADEQYF. The DNA of the CDR3 is TGTGCCACCAGTGATGGTCCGGGACAGGGGGCGGATGAGCAGTACTTC.

This clonotype was seen only a few times. V is TRBV6-5 and J is TRBJ2-7, with D uncertain. This CDR3 comprises 12 residues. V was trimmed by 7 bases and J by 1 base, leaving 8 bases between them. Germline CDR1 reads MNHEY; CDR2 reads SVGAGI. CDR3 protein: CASNSPSYEQYF. CDR3 coding DNA: TGTGCCAGCAACTCCCCATCCTACGAGCAGTACTTC.

The chain links TRBV9 to TRBJ2-4; 8 bases match TRBD1. There are 18 residues in the CDR3. Trimming at V came to 0 bases and at J to 0 bases, leaving 8 bases not matched to a gene. The germline V gene encodes CDR1 SGDLS and CDR2 YYNGEE. CDR3 in amino acids: CASSVGDRSYLAKNIQYF. The CDR3 bases are TGTGCCAGCAGCGTAGGGGACAGGAGCTACCTAGCCAAAAACATTCAGTACTTC.

This clonotype has a handful of counts. The rearrangement uses TRBV12-3 or TRBV12-4 and TRBJ2-3, with 12 bases that match TRBD2. V lost 7 bases, J lost 2 bases, and 7 bases stayed unmatched. The CDR3 consists of 16 residues. CDR3 in amino acids: CASTNRLAGVTDTQYF. The CDR3 nucleotides read TGTGCCAGCACTAACCGACTAGCGGGGGTCACAGATACGCAGTATTTT.

The chain couples TRBV29-1 to TRBJ2-2; D gene uncertain. CDR1 and CDR2 from the germline V gene are SQVTM and ANQGSEA. CDR3 length: 12 amino acids. V dropped 4 bases and J dropped 4 bases, with 7 bases sitting between them. CDR3 in DNA: TGCAGCGTTGCGCGACGCACCGGGGAGCTGTTTTTT. This gives the protein CSVARRTGELFF.

This clonotype was seen only a few times. The chain carries TRBV7-9 and TRBJ2-5; 15 positions match TRBD2. J was trimmed by 1 base and V by 5 bases; bases with no gene match: 2. This CDR3 contains 16 residues. Germline V gives CDR1 SEHNR, CDR2 FQNEAQ (reference sequence). CDR3 DNA: TGTGCCAGCAGCACGGGACTAGCGGGGGGCCAAGAGACCCAGTACTTC. Translating it yields CASSTGLAGGQETQYF.

The chain couples TRBV20-1 to TRBJ2-7, with a possible D match to TRBD2 (5 bases). This CDR3 contains 14 residues. The germline CDR1 and CDR2 sequences are DFQATT and SNEGSKA (reference sequence). Trimming removed 4 bases from V and 0 bases from J, with 13 bases in between. CDR3 amino acids: CSAIGRVHSYEQYF. DNA of the CDR3: TGCAGTGCTATCGGGCGGGTCCACTCCTACGAGCAGTACTTC.

This clonotype was seen only a few times. The chain joins TRBV29-1 to TRBJ2-2; 9 bases are a match to TRBD1. This CDR3 spans 11 amino acids. Germline values: CDR1 SQVTM, CDR2 ANQGSEA. V lost 7 bases to trimming and J lost 11 bases; unmatched junction nucleotides: 5. This chain's CDR3 is CSGYRGRELFF. The CDR3 nucleotides are TGCAGCGGTTACAGGGGGCGAGAGCTGTTTTTT.

V usage is TRBV5-1 and J usage is TRBJ2-7, with TRBD2 identical over 11 bases. V lost 2 bases and J lost 7; bases outside the gene matches: 11. CDR3 length: 16 amino acids. The germline V gene has CDR1 SGHRS and CDR2 YFSETQ. In DNA form, the CDR3 reads TGCGCCAGCAGCTTAATAGCGGGAGGGCCGTTGAGTGAGCAGTACTTC. Its translation is CASSLIAGGPLSEQYF.

This clonotype was seen many times. J is TRBJ2-3 and V is TRBV15; possibly TRBD1 for D (6 bases). The CDR3 sequence is 13 residues long. The germline gives CDR1 LNHNV, CDR2 YYDKDF (reference sequence). The germline V and J ends were trimmed by 9 bases and 3 bases, with 13 bases remaining between them. CDR3 in amino acids: CATRLTGTDTQYF. The DNA of the CDR3 is TGTGCCACTCGACTCACAGGGACAGATACGCAGTATTTT.

The V and J genes are TRBV20-1 and TRBJ2-3; perhaps TRBD2 as D (5 bases). The CDR3 runs to 15 residues. The V and J ends lost 7 bases and 6 bases respectively, with 23 bases between them. Germline values: CDR1 DFQATT, CDR2 SNEGSKA (reference sequence). The chain's CDR3 is CSVTPLKGEKDTQYF. CDR3 coding DNA: TGCAGTGTCACCCCACTGAAGGGAGAGAAGGATACGCAGTATTTT.

This chain's CDR3 is CASSTRGTDTQYF. The CDR3 bases are TGTGCCAGCTCGACCAGGGGCACAGATACGCAGTATTTT. The chain employs TRBV18 and TRBJ2-3, with D perhaps matching TRBD1 (5 bases). This CDR3 has 13 residues. V lost 6 bases and J 1 base, leaving 8 bases between the germline ends. Germline CDR1 and CDR2: KGHSH and LQKENI.

The gene calls are TRBV6-6 and TRBJ2-7; D is possibly TRBD2 (7 bases). With 0 bases removed from V and 2 bases from J, the gap between germline ends came to 14 bases. CDR1 MNHNY and CDR2 SVGAGI come from the germline V gene (reference sequence). The CDR3 extends over 16 amino acids. The CDR3 DNA sequence: TGTGCCAGCAGTTACTCGCGGGGGACACATACCTACGAGCAGTACTTC. This encodes CASSYSRGTHTYEQYF.

This clonotype was counted only a few times. V usage is TRBV15 and J usage is TRBJ2-7; 10 bases are shared with TRBD1. This CDR3 comprises 15 residues. The germline V gene encodes CDR1 LNHNV and CDR2 YYDKDF (reference sequence). With 3 bases clipped from V and 5 bases from J, the junction kept 7 bases outside the gene matches. The CDR3 protein is CATSSYRDRGHEQYF. CDR3 DNA: TGTGCCACCAGCAGTTACCGGGACAGGGGCCACGAGCAGTACTTC.

The rearrangement uses TRBV20-1 and TRBJ2-1, with TRBD1 matching 7 bases. CDR3 size: 16 residues. J was trimmed by 0 bases and V by 0 bases; bases with no gene match: 5. Germline CDR1 DFQATT, CDR2 SNEGSKA (reference sequence). This chain's CDR3 is CSARDADRSSYNEQFF. In DNA form, the CDR3 reads TGCAGTGCTAGAGACGCGGACAGGTCCTCCTACAATGAGCAGTTCTTC.

The rearrangement uses TRBV5-5 and TRBJ2-1; 13 bases line up with TRBD2. The CDR3 extends over 12 amino acids. Trimming removed 5 bases from V and 14 bases from J; junction bases left unmatched: 4. Germline CDR1 is SGHKS and CDR2 is YYEKEE (reference sequence). CDR3 DNA sequence: TGTGCCAGCAGTTCACTAGCGGGAGGGGAGTTCTTC. Translated, it gives CASSSLAGGEFF.

In this sample, this clonotype turned up a few times. The chain is built from TRBV5-1 and TRBJ2-3; no firm D call. Trimming removed 7 bases from V and 1 base from J, with 10 bases in between. CDR3 length equals 13 residues. Germline V gene lookup returns CDR1 SGHRS and CDR2 YFSETQ. The CDR3 DNA reads as TGCGCCAGCGGCAGACTGGGCACAGATACGCAGTATTTT. This encodes CASGRLGTDTQYF.